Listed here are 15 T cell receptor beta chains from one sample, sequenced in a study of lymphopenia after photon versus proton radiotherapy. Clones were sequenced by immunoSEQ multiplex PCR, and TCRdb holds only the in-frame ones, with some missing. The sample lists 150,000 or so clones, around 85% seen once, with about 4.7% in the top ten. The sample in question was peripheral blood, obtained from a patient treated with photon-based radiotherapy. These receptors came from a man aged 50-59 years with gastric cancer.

The DNA for the CDR3 is TGCAGCGTTGATACAGGGACCTACGAGCAGTACTTC. Its translation is CSVDTGTYEQYF. The V call is TRBV29-1, the J call TRBJ2-7; D may be TRBD1 (6 bases). In germline, CDR1 is SQVTM, CDR2 ANQGSEA. Deletions cut 3 bases from V and 2 bases from J, with 8 bases between. The CDR3 extends over 12 amino acids.

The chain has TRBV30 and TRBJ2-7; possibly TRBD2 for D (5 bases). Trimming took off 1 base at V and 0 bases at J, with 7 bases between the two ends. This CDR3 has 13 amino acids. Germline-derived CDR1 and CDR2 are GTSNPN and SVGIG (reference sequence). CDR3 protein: CAWSAGNSYEQYF. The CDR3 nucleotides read TGTGCCTGGAGTGCCGGGAACTCCTACGAGCAGTACTTC.

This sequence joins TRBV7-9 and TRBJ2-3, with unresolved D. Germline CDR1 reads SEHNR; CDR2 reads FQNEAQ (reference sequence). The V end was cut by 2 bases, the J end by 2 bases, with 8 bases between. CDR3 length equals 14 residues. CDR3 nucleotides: TGTGCCAGCAGCTTAAGCCAGAACACAGATACGCAGTATTTT. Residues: CASSLSQNTDTQYF.

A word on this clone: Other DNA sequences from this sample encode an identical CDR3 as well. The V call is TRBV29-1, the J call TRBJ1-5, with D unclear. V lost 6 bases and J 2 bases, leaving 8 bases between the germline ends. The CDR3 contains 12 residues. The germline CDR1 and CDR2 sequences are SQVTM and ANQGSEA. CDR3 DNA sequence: TGCAGCGTCCTGGAGGGCAATCAGCCCCAGCATTTT. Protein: CSVLEGNQPQHF.

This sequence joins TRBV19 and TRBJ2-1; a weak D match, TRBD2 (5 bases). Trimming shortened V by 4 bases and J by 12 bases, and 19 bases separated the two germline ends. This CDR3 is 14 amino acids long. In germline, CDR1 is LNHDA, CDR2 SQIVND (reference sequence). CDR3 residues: CASSTGDRSYRQFF. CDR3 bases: TGTGCCAGTAGTACCGGGGATCGCAGCTATAGGCAGTTCTTC.

CDR3 in amino acids: CASSQAGVTNEKLFF. Written as DNA, the CDR3 is TGCGCCAGCAGCCAAGCAGGGGTAACTAATGAAAAACTGTTTTTT. The J gene is TRBJ1-4, the V gene TRBV4-1, with D possibly matching TRBD1 (6 bases). The CDR3 runs 15 residues. V lost 1 base to trimming and J lost 1 base, with 7 bases between them. The germline gives CDR1 MGHRA, CDR2 YSYEKL.

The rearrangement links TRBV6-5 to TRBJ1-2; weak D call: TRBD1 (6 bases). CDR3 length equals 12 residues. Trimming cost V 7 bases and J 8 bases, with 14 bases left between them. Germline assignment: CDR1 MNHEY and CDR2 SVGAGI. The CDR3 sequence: CASTTQGGGYTF. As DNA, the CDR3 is TGTGCCAGCACCACACAGGGTGGCGGCTACACCTTC.

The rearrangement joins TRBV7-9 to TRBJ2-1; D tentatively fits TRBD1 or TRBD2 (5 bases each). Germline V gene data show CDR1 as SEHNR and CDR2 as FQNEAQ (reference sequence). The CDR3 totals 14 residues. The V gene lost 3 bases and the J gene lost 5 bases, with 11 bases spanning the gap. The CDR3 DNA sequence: TGTGCCAGCAGCTTGGGGACCAAAAACAATGAGCAGTTCTTC. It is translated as CASSLGTKNNEQFF.

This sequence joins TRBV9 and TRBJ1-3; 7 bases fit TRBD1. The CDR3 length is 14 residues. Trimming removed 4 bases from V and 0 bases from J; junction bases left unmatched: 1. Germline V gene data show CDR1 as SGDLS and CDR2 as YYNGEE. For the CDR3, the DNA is TGTGCCAGCAGCCGGGACAGCTCTGGAAACACCATATATTTT. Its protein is CASSRDSSGNTIYF.

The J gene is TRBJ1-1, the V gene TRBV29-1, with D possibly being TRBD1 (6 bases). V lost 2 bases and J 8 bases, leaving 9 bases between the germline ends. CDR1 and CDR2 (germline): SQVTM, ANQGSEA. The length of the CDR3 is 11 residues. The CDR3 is CSVEYRVEAFF. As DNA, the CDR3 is TGCAGCGTTGAATACAGGGTGGAAGCTTTCTTT.

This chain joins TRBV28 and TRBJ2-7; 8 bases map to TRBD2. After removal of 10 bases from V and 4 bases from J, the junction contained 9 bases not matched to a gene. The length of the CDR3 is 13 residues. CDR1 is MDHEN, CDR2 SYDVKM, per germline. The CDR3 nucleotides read TGTGCCACCGGGGGGGGAACAGATTACGAGCAGTACTTC. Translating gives CATGGGTDYEQYF.

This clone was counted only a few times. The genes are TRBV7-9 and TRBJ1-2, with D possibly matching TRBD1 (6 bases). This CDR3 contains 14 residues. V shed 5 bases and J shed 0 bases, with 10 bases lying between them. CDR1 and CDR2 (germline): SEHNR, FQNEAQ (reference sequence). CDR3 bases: TGTGCCAGCAGCCTGACAGGAACTAACTATGGCTACACCTTC. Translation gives CASSLTGTNYGYTF.

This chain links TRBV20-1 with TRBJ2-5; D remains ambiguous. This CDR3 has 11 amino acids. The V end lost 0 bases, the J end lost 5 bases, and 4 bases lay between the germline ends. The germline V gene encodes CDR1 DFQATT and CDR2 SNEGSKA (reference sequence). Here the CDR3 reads CSARERETQYF. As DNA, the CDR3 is TGCAGTGCTAGAGAACGGGAGACCCAGTACTTC.

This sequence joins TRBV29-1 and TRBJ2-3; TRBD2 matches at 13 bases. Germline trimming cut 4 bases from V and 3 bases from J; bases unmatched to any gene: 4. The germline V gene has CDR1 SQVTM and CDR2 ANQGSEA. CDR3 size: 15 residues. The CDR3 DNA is TGCAGCGTTGGACTAGCGGGAGGTTGGACAGATACGCAGTATTTT. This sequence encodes CSVGLAGGWTDTQYF.

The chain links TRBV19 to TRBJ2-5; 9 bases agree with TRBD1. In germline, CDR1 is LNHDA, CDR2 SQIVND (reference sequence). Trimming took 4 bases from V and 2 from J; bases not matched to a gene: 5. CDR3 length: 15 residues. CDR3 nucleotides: TGTGCCAGTAGTAAACCGGGACAGGGACAAGAGACCCAGTACTTC. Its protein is CASSKPGQGQETQYF.